This T cell receptor (beta chain) came from a study of STAT5B mutations in CD4+ large granular lymphocyte leukemia. Study details: Among healthy donors, a particular HLA allele went with more CDR3 'QG' motifs. Findings of the study overall: 8/27 top patient clones versus 2/35 control clones were TRBV06-family.

Data came from immunoSEQ multiplex PCR; TCRdb stores just in-frame clones and leaves some out. Of 35,000 or so clones listed, 87% are singletons. With respect to this clone: Antigen unknown. Distinct nucleotide sequences in the sample also encode this CDR3.

CDR1 is MNHEY, CDR2 SVGAGI, per germline. The CDR3 contains 12 residues. Germline trimming cut 9 bases from V and 1 base from J; bases unmatched to any gene: 2. Buffy coats from healthy blood donors served as controls. What was sequenced was CD4+ T cells from blood buffy coats. The TCR originated in a human donor in good health. V is TRBV6-5 and J is TRBJ2-5; 7 nucleotides agree with TRBD1. CDR3 sequence reads: CASRGPQETQYF. The CDR3 region has the DNA TGTGCCAGTAGGGGGCCCCAAGAGACCCAGTACTTC.